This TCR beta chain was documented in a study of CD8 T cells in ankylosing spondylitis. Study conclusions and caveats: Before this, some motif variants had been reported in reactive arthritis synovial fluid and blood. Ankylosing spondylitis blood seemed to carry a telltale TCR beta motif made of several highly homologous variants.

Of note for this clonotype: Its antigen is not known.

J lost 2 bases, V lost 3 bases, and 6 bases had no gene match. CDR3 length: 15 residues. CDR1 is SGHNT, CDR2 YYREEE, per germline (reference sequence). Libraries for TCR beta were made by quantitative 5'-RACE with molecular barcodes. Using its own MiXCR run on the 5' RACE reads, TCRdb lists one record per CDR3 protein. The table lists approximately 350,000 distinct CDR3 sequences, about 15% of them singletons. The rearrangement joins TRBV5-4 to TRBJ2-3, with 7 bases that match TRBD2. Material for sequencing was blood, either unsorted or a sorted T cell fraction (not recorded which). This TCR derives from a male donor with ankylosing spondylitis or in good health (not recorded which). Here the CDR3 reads CASSWGGDPTDTQYF. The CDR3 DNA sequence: TGTGCCAGCAGCTGGGGGGGAGACCCCACAGATACGCAGTATTTT.